One and the same sample provided the 28 T cell receptor beta chains below, sequenced in a study of blood T cell repertoires in COVID-19. Sequencing was performed with immunoSEQ multiplex PCR; in TCRdb, only in-frame clones are kept and a portion is missing. Of under 100,000 clones detected, approximately 85% appear once; the ten largest clones hold just over 3%. Sequencing used peripheral blood. The receptor source for this set is a woman older than 75 with COVID-19, enrolled during active disease.

V gene TRBV5-8 combines with J gene TRBJ1-5; TRBD1 aligns across 8 bases. Germline V gene data show CDR1 as SGHTS and CDR2 as YDEGEE. The CDR3 spans 15 residues. After removal of 4 bases from V and 2 bases from J, the junction contained 5 bases not matched to a gene. The CDR3, as DNA: TGTGCCAGCAGCCGGGCAGGGGGCCGCAATCAGCCCCAGCATTTT. Protein: CASSRAGGRNQPQHF.

This clone was detected once. The chain combines TRBV18 with TRBJ1-5; 7 positions agree with TRBD1. The CDR3 spans 14 residues. In germline, CDR1 is KGHSH, CDR2 LQKENI. Unmatched junction bases numbered 6, after V lost 3 bases and J lost 7 bases. CDR3 nucleotides: TGTGCCAGCTCACCGACGATACAGGGGCAGCCCCAGCATTTT. Translation gives CASSPTIQGQPQHF.

This clone has a single count. The V gene is TRBV4-2, the J gene TRBJ2-7; maybe TRBD1 (6 bases). CDR1 is LGHNA and CDR2 is YNFKEQ in the germline V gene. The CDR3 is 15 amino acids. V was clipped by 0 bases and J by 3 bases, with 12 bases between them. CDR3 nucleotides: TGTGCCAGCAGCCAAGATCCAAACAGGGTCTACGAGCAGTACTTC. Residues: CASSQDPNRVYEQYF.

This chain connects TRBV10-1 to TRBJ2-3; 11 nucleotides match TRBD2. Trimming at V came to 5 bases and at J to 0 bases, leaving 4 bases not matched to a gene. The CDR3 is 16 amino acids. The germline V gene has CDR1 WNHNN and CDR2 SYGVQD (reference sequence). CDR3 protein: CASSKASGRSTDTQYF. The CDR3 DNA follows: TGCGCCAGCAGTAAGGCTAGCGGGAGGAGCACAGATACGCAGTATTTT.

The rearrangement joins TRBV28 to TRBJ2-2; 8 nucleotides match TRBD2. The V segment lost 0 bases and the J segment 3 bases; nucleotides outside the gene matches: 6. Germline CDR1 reads MDHEN; CDR2 reads SYDVKM. The CDR3 totals 17 residues. The CDR3 region is CASSLWVRGGYTGELFF. CDR3 bases: TGTGCCAGCAGTTTATGGGTCCGGGGGGGGTACACCGGGGAGCTGTTTTTT.

CDR3 region: CASSLLAGNEQFF. The CDR3 coding sequence is TGTGCCAGCAGCCTACTAGCGGGTAATGAGCAGTTCTTC. The rearrangement uses TRBV7-2 and TRBJ2-1; 9 nucleotides line up with TRBD2. Germline V gene sequence: CDR1 SGHTA, CDR2 FQGNSA. This CDR3 comprises 13 residues. After removal of 5 bases from V and 7 bases from J, the junction contained 3 bases not matched to a gene. Filled out from reference TRBV7-2 and TRBJ2-1, the complete variable domain reads GAGVSQSPSNKVTEKGKDVELRCDPISGHTALYWYRQSLGQGLEFLIYFQGNSAPDKSGLPSDRFSAERTGGSVSTLTIQRTQQEDSAVYLCASSLLAGNEQFFGPGTRLTVL.

The rearrangement uses TRBV7-9 and TRBJ1-2; 7 bases align to TRBD1. CDR1 SEHNR and CDR2 FQNEAQ come from the germline V gene (reference sequence). The CDR3 consists of 14 residues. V shed 3 bases, J shed 4 bases, and the junction held 5 bases outside the gene matches. The CDR3 protein is CASSFTGDSYGYTF. In nucleotides, the CDR3 is TGTGCCAGCAGCTTCACAGGGGACAGCTATGGCTACACCTTC.

The rearrangement links TRBV27 to TRBJ1-4; 10 bases map to TRBD1. Germline V gene sequence: CDR1 MNHEY, CDR2 SMNVEV (reference sequence). After removal of 5 bases from V and 8 bases from J, the junction contained 5 bases not matched to a gene. There are 14 residues in the CDR3. The CDR3 DNA reads TGTGCCAGCAGTCGATGGACAGGGGGAGAAAAACTGTTTTTT. Amino acid sequence: CASSRWTGGEKLFF.

The J gene is TRBJ2-7, the V gene TRBV5-4; 9 bases match TRBD1. V lost 2 bases and J lost 4; bases outside the gene matches: 4. Germline V lookup: CDR1 SGHNT, CDR2 YYREEE (reference sequence). The CDR3 totals 14 residues. Written as DNA, the CDR3 is TGTGCCAGCAGCTTCGTGGGACAGGGATACGAGCAGTACTTC. Translated, it gives CASSFVGQGYEQYF.

The rearrangement uses TRBV7-9 and TRBJ1-4; unclear D gene. Trimming removed 5 bases from V and 0 bases from J, with 7 bases in between. Germline V lookup: CDR1 SEHNR, CDR2 FQNEAQ (reference sequence). The CDR3 loop spans 14 amino acids. CDR3 sequence reads: CASSRYSTNEKLFF. DNA of the CDR3: TGTGCCAGCAGCCGCTATTCAACTAATGAAAAACTGTTTTTT.

This clone was seen just once. The chain employs TRBV2 and TRBJ2-3; D is perhaps TRBD2 (5 bases). Trimming shortened V by 8 bases and J by 5 bases, and 5 bases separated the two germline ends. There are 10 residues in the CDR3. Germline CDR1 and CDR2: SNHLY and FYNNEI. CDR3 sequence reads: CASRGDTQYF. CDR3 nucleotide sequence: TGTGCCAGCCGGGGAGATACGCAGTATTTT.

The chain employs TRBV5-4 and TRBJ1-1; 9 positions agree with TRBD1. The CDR3 length is 14 residues. Germline V CDR1 and CDR2: SGHNT, YYREEE (reference sequence). J lost 3 bases, V lost 9 bases, and 9 bases had no gene match. The CDR3 loop reads CATLMDRGYTEAFF. The CDR3 coding sequence is TGTGCCACTTTAATGGACAGGGGATACACTGAAGCTTTCTTT.

The chain employs TRBV5-1 and TRBJ2-3; 8 bases are shared with TRBD1. The V gene's germline CDR1 is SGHRS and CDR2 YFSETQ. The trim removed 2 bases at V and 4 bases at J, leaving 9 bases unmatched. The CDR3 runs 16 residues. CDR3 nucleotides: TGCGCCAGCAGCTTACAACAGGGGGTTGGGGCAGATACGCAGTATTTT. Its translation: CASSLQQGVGADTQYF.

The rearrangement links TRBV27 to TRBJ1-2; weak D call: TRBD1 (6 bases). The CDR3 contains 15 residues. The ends were cut back, 4 bases at V and 8 bases at J, with 20 bases in the middle. Germline V gene lookup returns CDR1 MNHEY and CDR2 SMNVEV (reference sequence). The CDR3 sequence is CASSSGWDTQGGYTF. The DNA of the CDR3 is TGTGCCAGCAGTTCGGGATGGGACACCCAAGGGGGCTACACCTTC.

The rearrangement joins TRBV19 to TRBJ1-1; D is undetermined. The V gene lost 5 bases and the J gene lost 7 bases, with 17 bases spanning the gap. Germline V gene data show CDR1 as LNHDA and CDR2 as SQIVND (reference sequence). The CDR3 runs to 14 residues. As DNA, the CDR3 is TGTGCCAGTAGTCCCCGGAGCGGGATTAGTGAAGCTTTCTTT. It yields the protein CASSPRSGISEAFF.

The chain employs TRBV9 and TRBJ2-2; the match to TRBD2 covers 10 bases. Trimming removed 3 bases from V and 3 bases from J; junction bases left unmatched: 8. CDR3 length: 17 amino acids. Germline V gene sequence: CDR1 SGDLS, CDR2 YYNGEE. DNA of the CDR3: TGTGCCAGCAGCGCCTCCCTAGCGGGAGAGTACACCGGGGAGCTGTTTTTT. It codes for CASSASLAGEYTGELFF. Filled out from reference TRBV9 and TRBJ2-2, the complete variable domain reads DSGVTQTPKHLITATGQRVTLRCSPRSGDLSVYWYQQSLDQGLQFLIQYYNGEERAKGNILERFSAQQFPDLHSELNLSSLELGDSALYFCASSASLAGEYTGELFFGEGSRLTVL.

This clone occurred once. The rearrangement uses TRBV12-5 and TRBJ2-7; unclear D gene. Trimming cost V 2 bases and J 6 bases, with 5 bases left between them. Germline CDR1 reads LGHNT; CDR2 reads FRNRAP. CDR3 length: 11 residues. CDR3 DNA sequence: TGTGCTAGTGGTTTGAGCTTCGAGCAGTACTTC. Its translation: CASGLSFEQYF.

This clone occurred a few times. This chain connects TRBV18 to TRBJ1-1, with 9 bases fitting TRBD1. V lost 5 bases, J lost 1 base, and 5 bases stayed unmatched. The CDR3 consists of 15 residues. Germline lookup yields CDR1 KGHSH and CDR2 LQKENI. In nucleotides, the CDR3 is TGTGCCAGCTCAATGAGGACAGGGGCGAACACTGAAGCTTTCTTT. This sequence encodes CASSMRTGANTEAFF.

This chain links TRBV6-5 with TRBJ2-3, with TRBD2 matching 8 bases. From germline, CDR1 is MNHEY and CDR2 SVGAGI. J gave up 5 bases and V 2 bases, and 6 bases lay outside the gene matches. The CDR3 is 15 amino acids. The DNA of the CDR3 is TGTGCCAGCAGTTACACCGTAGCGGGGCTAGATACGCAGTATTTT. Protein sequence: CASSYTVAGLDTQYF.

This rearrangement joins TRBV27 to TRBJ1-4; weak D call: TRBD1 (5 bases). The CDR3 runs to 16 residues. Per germline, CDR1 MNHEY and CDR2 SMNVEV (reference sequence). Trimming cost V 5 bases and J 10 bases, with 23 bases left between them. The CDR3 DNA reads as TGTGCCAGCAGTCCACGTCTCAGGGAATGGAGAGGAAAACTGTTTTTT. This encodes CASSPRLREWRGKLFF.

The genes are TRBV25-1 and TRBJ1-5, with D possibly matching TRBD1 (5 bases). The germline CDR1 and CDR2 sequences are MGHDK and SYGVNS. V was clipped by 4 bases and J by 5 bases, with 12 bases between them. The CDR3 sequence is 14 residues long. CDR3 sequence: CASSAGGLYQPQHF. The DNA for the CDR3 is TGTGCCAGCAGTGCGGGGGGACTCTATCAGCCCCAGCATTTT.

The V and J genes are TRBV27 and TRBJ2-7; TRBD2 matches 8 bases. The CDR3 contains 19 residues. V dropped 4 bases and J dropped 6; count of bases not matched to a gene: 23. Germline-derived CDR1 and CDR2 are MNHEY and SMNVEV (reference sequence). The CDR3 DNA sequence: TGTGCCAGCAGTTACGAGATAGCGGGACTCCGGCTTGAATCTCTCGAGCAGTACTTC. It yields the protein CASSYEIAGLRLESLEQYF.

The chain recombines TRBV5-6 with TRBJ2-3; 10 nucleotides align to TRBD2. CDR1 SGHDT and CDR2 YYEEEE come from the germline V gene. The J segment lost 4 bases and the V segment lost 4 bases, leaving 18 bases of the junction unmatched. The CDR3 length is 19 residues. This chain's CDR3 is CASSGLAAPPGFVSDTQYF. The DNA for the CDR3 is TGTGCCAGCAGCGGACTAGCGGCTCCCCCCGGGTTTGTATCAGATACGCAGTATTTT.

V gene TRBV6-5 combines with J gene TRBJ2-7, with D unclear. This CDR3 is 13 amino acids long. The V gene's germline CDR1 is MNHEY and CDR2 SVGAGI. V gave up 5 bases and J gave up 4 bases, with 12 bases separating them. The CDR3, as DNA: TGTGCCAGCAGTAAGACACCAGATTACGAGCAGTACTTC. It translates to CASSKTPDYEQYF.

The genes are TRBV25-1 and TRBJ2-5, with TRBD1 as a possible D gene (5 bases). CDR1 is MGHDK and CDR2 is SYGVNS in the germline V gene. The CDR3 length is 12 residues. Trimming removed 10 bases from V and 2 bases from J, with 11 bases in between. The CDR3 spells CATGIWQETQYF. DNA of the CDR3: TGTGCCACAGGGATTTGGCAAGAGACCCAGTACTTC.

The chain recombines TRBV6-1 with TRBJ1-2; TRBD1 matches at 10 bases. V shed 3 bases and J 8 bases; nucleotides not matched to a gene: 9. Germline loops: CDR1 MNHNS, CDR2 SASEGT. The CDR3 covers 15 residues. CDR3: CASSDLRTGGRGYTF. CDR3 sequence (DNA): TGTGCCAGCAGTGACCTCCGGACAGGGGGTCGAGGCTACACCTTC.

This sequence joins TRBV11-3 and TRBJ2-1; the D gene is possibly TRBD2 (6 bases). V lost 5 bases and J lost 5, with 13 bases in between. The germline gives CDR1 SGHNT, CDR2 YENEEA. This CDR3 contains 14 residues. The DNA of the CDR3 is TGTGCCAGCAGCCCCCAGGCGGGGAACAATGAGCAGTTCTTC. It is translated as CASSPQAGNNEQFF. The full variable domain, its missing parts supplied by reference TRBV11-3 and TRBJ2-1, is EAGVVQSPRYKIIEKKQPVAFWCNPISGHNTLYWYLQNLGQGPELLIRYENEEAVDDSQLPKDRFSAERLKGVDSTLKIQPAELGDSAVYLCASSPQAGNNEQFFGPGTRLTVL.

The CDR3 DNA follows: TGTGCCAGCAGTTACTGGGGGACTAGCACAGATACGCAGTATTTT. The encoded protein is CASSYWGTSTDTQYF. The rearrangement links TRBV6-5 to TRBJ2-3; a possible D gene is TRBD2 (6 bases). Trimming removed 1 base from V and 0 bases from J, with 8 bases in between. Germline V gene lookup returns CDR1 MNHEY and CDR2 SVGAGI. There are 15 residues in the CDR3.